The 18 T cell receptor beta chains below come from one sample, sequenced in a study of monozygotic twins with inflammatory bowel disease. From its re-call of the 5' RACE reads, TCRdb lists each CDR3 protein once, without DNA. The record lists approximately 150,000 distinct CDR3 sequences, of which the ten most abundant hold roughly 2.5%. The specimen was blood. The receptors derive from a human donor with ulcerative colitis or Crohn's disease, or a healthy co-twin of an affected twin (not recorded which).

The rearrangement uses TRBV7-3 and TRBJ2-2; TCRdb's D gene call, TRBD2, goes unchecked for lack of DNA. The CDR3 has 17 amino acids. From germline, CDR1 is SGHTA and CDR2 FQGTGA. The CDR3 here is CASSLLAGATNTGELFF.

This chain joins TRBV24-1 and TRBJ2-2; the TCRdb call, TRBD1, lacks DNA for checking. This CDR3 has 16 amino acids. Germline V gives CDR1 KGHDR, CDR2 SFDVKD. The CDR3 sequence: CATSDPSVGGTGELFF.

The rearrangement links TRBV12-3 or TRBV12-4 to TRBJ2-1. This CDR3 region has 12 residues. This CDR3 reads CASSLLVFKQFF.

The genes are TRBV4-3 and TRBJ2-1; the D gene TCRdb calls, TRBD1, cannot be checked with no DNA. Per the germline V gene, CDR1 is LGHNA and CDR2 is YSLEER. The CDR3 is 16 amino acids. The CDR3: CASSPNRGRTYNEQFF.

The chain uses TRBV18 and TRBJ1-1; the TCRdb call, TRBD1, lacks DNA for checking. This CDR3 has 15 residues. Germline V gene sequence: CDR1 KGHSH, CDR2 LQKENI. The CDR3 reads CASSPSTRDNTEAFF.

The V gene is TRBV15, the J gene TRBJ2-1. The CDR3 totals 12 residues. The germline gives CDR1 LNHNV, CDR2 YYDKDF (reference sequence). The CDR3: CATSRVGNEQFF.

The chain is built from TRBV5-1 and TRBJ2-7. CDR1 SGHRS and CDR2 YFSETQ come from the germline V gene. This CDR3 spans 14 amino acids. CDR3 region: CASSLPPLSYEQYF. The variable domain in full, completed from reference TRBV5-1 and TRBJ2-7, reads KAGVTQTPRYLIKTRGQQVTLSCSPISGHRSVSWYQQTPGQGLQFLFEYFSETQRNKGNFPGRFSGRQFSNSRSEMNVSTLELGDSALYLCASSLPPLSYEQYFGPGTRLTVT.

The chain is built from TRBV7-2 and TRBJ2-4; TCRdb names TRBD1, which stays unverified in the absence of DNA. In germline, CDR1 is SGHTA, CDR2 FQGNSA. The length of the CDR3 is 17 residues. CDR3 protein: CASSLVRTVLAKNIQYF.

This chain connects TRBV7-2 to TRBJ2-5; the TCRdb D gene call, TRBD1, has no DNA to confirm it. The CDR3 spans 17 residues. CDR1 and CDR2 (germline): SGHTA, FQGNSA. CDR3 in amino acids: CASSLGTDIEYQETQYF. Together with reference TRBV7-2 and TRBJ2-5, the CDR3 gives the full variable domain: GAGVSQSPSNKVTEKGKDVELRCDPISGHTALYWYRQSLGQGLEFLIYFQGNSAPDKSGLPSDRFSAERTGGSVSTLTIQRTQQEDSAVYLCASSLGTDIEYQETQYFGPGTRLLVL.

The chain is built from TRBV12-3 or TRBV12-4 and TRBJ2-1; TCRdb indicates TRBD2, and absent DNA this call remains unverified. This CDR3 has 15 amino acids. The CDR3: CASSPGLAGANEQFF.

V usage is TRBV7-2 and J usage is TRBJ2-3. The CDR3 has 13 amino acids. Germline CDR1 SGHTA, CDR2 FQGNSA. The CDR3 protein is CASSLARTDTQYF.

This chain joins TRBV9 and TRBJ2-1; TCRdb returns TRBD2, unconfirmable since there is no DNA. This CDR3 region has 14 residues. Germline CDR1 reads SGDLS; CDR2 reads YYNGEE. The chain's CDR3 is CASSAGDSPGEQSF.

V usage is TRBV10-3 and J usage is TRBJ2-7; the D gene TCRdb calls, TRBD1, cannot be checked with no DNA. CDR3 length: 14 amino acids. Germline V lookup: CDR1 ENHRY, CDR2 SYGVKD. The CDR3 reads CAISTGTDPYEQYF.

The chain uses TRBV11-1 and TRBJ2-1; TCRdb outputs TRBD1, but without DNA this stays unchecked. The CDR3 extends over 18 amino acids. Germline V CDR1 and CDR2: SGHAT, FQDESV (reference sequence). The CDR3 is CASSLRLQGSRTYNEQFF.

The CDR3 sequence is CASSSGQHTEAFF. The chain couples TRBV6-2 or TRBV6-3 to TRBJ1-1; TCRdb calls TRBD1, which cannot be checked without DNA. Per germline, CDR1 MNHEY and CDR2 SVGEGT. The CDR3 consists of 13 residues.

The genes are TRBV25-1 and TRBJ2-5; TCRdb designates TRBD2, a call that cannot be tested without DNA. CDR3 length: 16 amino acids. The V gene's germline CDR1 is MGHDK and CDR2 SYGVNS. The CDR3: CASSDPGLPGVETQYF. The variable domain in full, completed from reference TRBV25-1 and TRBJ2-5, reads EADIYQTPRYLVIGTGKKITLECSQTMGHDKMYWYQQDPGMELHLIHYSYGVNSTEKGDLSSESTVSRIRTEHFPLTLESARPSHTSQYLCASSDPGLPGVETQYFGPGTRLLVL.

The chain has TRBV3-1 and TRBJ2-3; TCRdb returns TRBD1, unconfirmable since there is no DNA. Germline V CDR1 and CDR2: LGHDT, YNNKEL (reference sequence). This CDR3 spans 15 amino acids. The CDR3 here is CASRQDHTSTDTQYF.

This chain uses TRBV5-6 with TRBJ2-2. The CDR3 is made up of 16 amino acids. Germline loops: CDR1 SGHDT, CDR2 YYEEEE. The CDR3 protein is CASSLAGQPNTGELFF.